A single sample is the source of the 18 T cell receptor beta chains below, sequenced in a study of metastatic and nonmetastatic thyroid tumors. With MiXCR, TCRdb called clones anew from the PCR reads. The table lists almost 9,000 clones, around 15% of them singletons. Patients were all untreated before their thyroid surgery. The sequenced sample consisted of blood. The receptors were gathered from a female donor with papillary thyroid cancer or a benign thyroid nodule (not recorded which). Some clones in this sample may be carry-over from other donors' samples.

The genes are TRBV7-2 and TRBJ2-7; 7 positions agree with TRBD1. This CDR3 has 14 residues. From germline, CDR1 is SGHTA and CDR2 FQGNSA. V lost 5 bases, J lost 3 bases, and 7 bases stayed unmatched. The CDR3 coding sequence is TGTGCCAGCAGCGCCCAGACAGGGTACTACGAGCAGTACTTC. Translating gives CASSAQTGYYEQYF. The full variable domain, completed using reference TRBV7-2 and TRBJ2-7, is GAGVSQSPSNKVTEKGKDVELRCDPISGHTALYWYRQSLGQGLEFLIYFQGNSAPDKSGLPSDRFSAERTGGSVSTLTIQRTQQEDSAVYLCASSAQTGYYEQYFGPGTRLTVT.

By sample fraction, this clone is medium-sized. J is TRBJ2-6 and V is TRBV10-1; 10 bases are shared with TRBD1. This CDR3 is built from 18 residues. J was trimmed by 0 bases and V by 6 bases; bases with no gene match: 8. In germline, CDR1 is WNHNN, CDR2 SYGVQD (reference sequence). This CDR3 reads CASSAAGQGLSGANVLTF. The CDR3, as DNA: TGCGCCAGCAGCGCCGCGGGACAGGGGCTCTCTGGGGCCAACGTCCTGACTTTC.

Sample share makes this clone medium-sized. The chain joins TRBV5-1 to TRBJ2-7; 7 bases match TRBD1. The CDR3 has 14 amino acids. The ends lost 0 bases at V and 2 bases at J; junction bases unmatched: 2. CDR1 is SGHRS and CDR2 is YFSETQ in the germline V gene. The CDR3 coding sequence is TGCGCCAGCAGCTTGGGGACAGGAGCCTACGAGCAGTACTTC. Translation: CASSLGTGAYEQYF.

There are a few counts of this clone. Possible read error: a much larger clone is one base away. This chain connects TRBV2 to TRBJ2-1, with TRBD2 as a possible D gene (7 bases). Germline V gene sequence: CDR1 SNHLY, CDR2 FYNNEI. The CDR3 loop spans 15 amino acids. CDR3 sequence: CASSVRGRGANEQSF. Here the CDR3 DNA reads TGTGCCAGCAGTGTAAGGGGACGGGGGGCCAATGAGCAGTCCTTC.

This clone was seen a handful of times. The rearrangement uses TRBV10-1 and TRBJ1-6; a possible D gene is TRBD1 (5 bases). The ends were cut back, 2 bases at V and 7 bases at J, with 9 bases in the middle. This CDR3 comprises 14 residues. CDR1 is WNHNN, CDR2 SYGVQD, per germline (reference sequence). This CDR3 is CASSEGRENSPLHF. CDR3 sequence (DNA): TGCGCCAGCAGTGAGGGCAGGGAGAATTCACCCCTCCACTTT.

J is TRBJ2-2 and V is TRBV9; weak D call: TRBD1 (6 bases). The V end lost 2 bases, the J end lost 2 bases, and 19 bases lay between the germline ends. Germline loops: CDR1 SGDLS, CDR2 YYNGEE. There are 18 residues in the CDR3. The CDR3 nucleotides are TGTGCCAGCAGCGTTCCACGGTCCGGGACATCCAACACCGGGGAGCTGTTTTTT. Translated, it gives CASSVPRSGTSNTGELFF.

This clone qualifies as medium-sized. The chain recombines TRBV24-1 with TRBJ1-5; unclear D gene. The germline V gene encodes CDR1 KGHDR and CDR2 SFDVKD. The germline V and J ends were trimmed by 7 bases and 2 bases, with 11 bases remaining between them. CDR3 length equals 14 residues. DNA for the CDR3: TGTGCCACCAGCGACGACGGGGGCAATCAGCCCCAGCATTTT. Its protein is CATSDDGGNQPQHF.

This chain connects TRBV12-3 or TRBV12-4 to TRBJ1-6, with D perhaps TRBD1 (6 bases). This CDR3 region has 15 residues. With 5 bases removed from V and 7 bases from J, the gap between germline ends came to 15 bases. The CDR3: CASSETGSANSPLHF. The CDR3 bases are TGTGCCAGCAGTGAGACAGGATCGGCGAATTCACCCCTCCACTTT.

This clone is medium-sized (0.01 to 0.1%) in the sample. This chain connects TRBV12-3 or TRBV12-4 to TRBJ1-4, with D unresolved. Trimming removed 2 bases from V and 0 bases from J, with 7 bases in between. This CDR3 comprises 15 residues. As DNA, the CDR3 is TGTGCCAGCAGTTTACCACGGTCAACTAATGAAAAACTGTTTTTT. Its translation: CASSLPRSTNEKLFF.

This clone is medium-sized. The rearrangement links TRBV19 to TRBJ1-2, with a weak D call TRBD1 (6 bases). The germline gives CDR1 LNHDA, CDR2 SQIVND (reference sequence). The CDR3 has 15 residues. The ends were cut back, 7 bases at V and 4 bases at J, with 19 bases in the middle. The CDR3 protein is CASTRGQLNPYGYTF. The CDR3 coding sequence is TGTGCCAGTACCCGAGGACAGCTAAACCCCTATGGCTACACCTTC.

The V and J genes are TRBV20-1 and TRBJ1-2, with 10 bases aligning to TRBD1. Germline CDR1 is DFQATT and CDR2 is SNEGSKA (reference sequence). This CDR3 has 14 residues. J gave up 5 bases and V 6 bases, and 9 bases lay outside the gene matches. This CDR3 reads CSATRTGGTYGYTF. In DNA form, the CDR3 reads TGCAGTGCCACAAGGACAGGGGGGACGTATGGCTACACCTTC.

This clone counts as medium-sized. The chain uses TRBV6-1 and TRBJ1-5; no clear D gene. Trimming stripped 5 bases from V and 5 bases from J, with 13 bases between. Germline CDR1 and CDR2: MNHNS and SASEGT. This CDR3 contains 14 residues. The CDR3 loop reads CASSRAQPHQPQHF. The DNA for the CDR3 is TGTGCCAGCAGTCGGGCCCAACCCCATCAGCCCCAGCATTTT.

This clone is labeled as medium-sized (0.01 to 0.1%). The chain employs TRBV6-5 and TRBJ2-1, with no clear D. Per germline, CDR1 MNHEY and CDR2 SVGAGI. V lost 0 bases, J lost 7 bases, and 13 bases lay in between. The CDR3 extends over 15 amino acids. Here the CDR3 reads CASSYSYAAGNEQFF. DNA for the CDR3: TGTGCCAGCAGTTACTCGTATGCCGCCGGTAATGAGCAGTTCTTC.

The chain combines TRBV20-1 with TRBJ1-1, with no clear D. Per the germline V gene, CDR1 is DFQATT and CDR2 is SNEGSKA (reference sequence). The CDR3 is 11 amino acids. The V end lost 0 bases, the J end lost 14 bases, and 13 bases lay between the germline ends. The CDR3 nucleotides are TGCAGTGCTAGAGATCTAAGACAAGTGTTCTTT. Its protein product is CSARDLRQVFF.

Within the sample, this clone is medium-sized. The gene calls are TRBV3-1 and TRBJ2-6; no clear D gene. This CDR3 has 15 amino acids. Trimming cost V 5 bases and J 0 bases, with 8 bases left between them. Germline CDR1 LGHDT, CDR2 YNNKEL (reference sequence). The CDR3 protein is CASSDWGSGANVLTF. CDR3 nucleotides: TGTGCCAGCAGCGATTGGGGCTCTGGGGCCAACGTCCTGACTTTC.

Ten or more counts support this clone. This chain links TRBV4-1 with TRBJ1-5; D is undetermined. V lost 0 bases to trimming and J lost 5 bases, with 11 bases between them. Germline V CDR1 and CDR2: MGHRA, YSYEKL. The CDR3 is made up of 15 amino acids. Written as DNA, the CDR3 is TGCGCCAGCAGCCAAGATGTCGGAAGGCATCAGCCCCAGCATTTT. Protein sequence: CASSQDVGRHQPQHF.

This clone appeared a few times. CDR3: CASSIRDLSYNEQFF. Here the CDR3 DNA reads TGTGCCAGTAGTATCCGGGACTTATCCTACAATGAGCAGTTCTTC. V is TRBV19 and J is TRBJ2-1; possibly TRBD2 for D (6 bases). The CDR3 is made up of 15 amino acids. CDR1 is LNHDA, CDR2 SQIVND, per germline (reference sequence). Trimming removed 3 bases from V and 1 base from J, with 10 bases in between.

This clone appeared a few times. The conserved final phenylalanine or tryptophan is absent from the CDR3, which likely points to a read error. The chain joins TRBV10-1 to TRBJ2-1; a weak D match, TRBD1 (6 bases). The CDR3 is made up of 15 amino acids. CDR1 and CDR2 from the germline V gene are WNHNN and SYGVQD (reference sequence). V lost 0 bases to trimming and J lost 7 bases, with 13 bases between them. The CDR3 DNA sequence: TGCGCCAGCAGTGAGTCCAGGGGAAACGCGAATGAGCAGTTCTCC. It yields the protein CASSESRGNANEQFS.